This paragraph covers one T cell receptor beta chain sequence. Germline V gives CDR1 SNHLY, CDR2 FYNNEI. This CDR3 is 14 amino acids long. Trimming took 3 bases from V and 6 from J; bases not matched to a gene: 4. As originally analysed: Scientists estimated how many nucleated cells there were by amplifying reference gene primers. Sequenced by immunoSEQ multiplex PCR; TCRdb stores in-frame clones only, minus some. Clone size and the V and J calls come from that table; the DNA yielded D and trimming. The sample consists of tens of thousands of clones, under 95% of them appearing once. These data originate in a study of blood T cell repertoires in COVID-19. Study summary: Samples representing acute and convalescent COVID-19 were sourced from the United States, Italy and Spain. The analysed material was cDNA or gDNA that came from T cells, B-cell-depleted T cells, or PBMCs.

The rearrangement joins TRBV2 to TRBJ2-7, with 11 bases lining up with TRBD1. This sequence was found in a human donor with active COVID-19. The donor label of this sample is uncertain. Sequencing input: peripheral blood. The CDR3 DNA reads TGTGCCAGCAGTGACGCGGACAGGGGGCCCGAGCAGTACTTC. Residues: CASSDADRGPEQYF.